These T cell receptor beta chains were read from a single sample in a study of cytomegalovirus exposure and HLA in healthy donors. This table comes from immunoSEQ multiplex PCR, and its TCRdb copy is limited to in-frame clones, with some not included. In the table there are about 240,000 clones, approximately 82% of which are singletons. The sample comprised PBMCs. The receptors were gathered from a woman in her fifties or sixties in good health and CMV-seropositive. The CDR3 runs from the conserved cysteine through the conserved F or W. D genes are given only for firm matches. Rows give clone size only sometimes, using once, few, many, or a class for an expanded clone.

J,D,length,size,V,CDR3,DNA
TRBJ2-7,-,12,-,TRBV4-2,CASSLSRGEQYF,TGTGCCAGCAGCTTATCCAGGGGCGAGCAGTACTTC
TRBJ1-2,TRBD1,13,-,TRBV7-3,CASSLDRGRGYTF,TGTGCCAGCAGCTTGGACAGGGGGAGAGGCTACACCTTC
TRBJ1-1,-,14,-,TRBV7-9,CASNPSSEGTEAFF,TGTGCCAGCAACCCCTCCTCTGAGGGCACTGAAGCTTTCTTT
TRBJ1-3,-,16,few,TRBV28,CASSRPMTHSGNTIYF,TGTGCCAGCAGTCGCCCGATGACACACTCTGGAAACACCATATATTTT
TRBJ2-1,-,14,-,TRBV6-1,CASSTMKELNEQFF,TGTGCCAGCAGTACTATGAAGGAATTGAATGAGCAGTTCTTC
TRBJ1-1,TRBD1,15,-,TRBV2,CASSDKGALNTEAFF,TGTGCCAGCAGTGATAAGGGGGCCCTGAACACTGAAGCTTTCTTT
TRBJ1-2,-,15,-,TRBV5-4,CASSPQDTTHYGYTF,TGTGCCAGCAGCCCCCAGGACACGACACACTATGGCTACACCTTC
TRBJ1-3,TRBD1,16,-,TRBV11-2,CASSLARDRFWDTIYF,TGTGCCAGCAGCTTAGCTCGGGACAGGTTCTGGGACACCATATATTTT
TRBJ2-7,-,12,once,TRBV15,CATSREGYEQYF,TGTGCCACCAGCAGGGAGGGTTACGAGCAGTACTTC
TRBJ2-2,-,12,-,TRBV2,CASKRDAGELFF,TGTGCCAGCAAGAGGGATGCCGGGGAGCTGTTTTTT
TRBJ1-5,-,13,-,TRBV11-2,CASSSGDNQPQHF,TGTGCCAGCAGCTCGGGGGACAATCAGCCCCAGCATTTT
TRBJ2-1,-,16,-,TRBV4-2,CASSQSLVVSYNEQFF,TGTGCCAGCAGCCAATCACTAGTCGTTTCCTACAATGAGCAGTTCTTC
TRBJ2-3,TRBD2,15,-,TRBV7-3,CASRPLAGGTDTQYF,TGTGCCAGCAGACCCCTAGCGGGAGGCACAGATACGCAGTATTTT
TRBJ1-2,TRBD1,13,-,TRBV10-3,CAISEQGIYGYTF,TGTGCCATCAGTGAACAGGGGATCTATGGCTACACCTTC
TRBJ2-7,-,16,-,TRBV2,CASSSTTNSGSYEQYF,TGTGCCAGCAGTTCGACCACTAATAGCGGCTCCTACGAGCAGTACTTC
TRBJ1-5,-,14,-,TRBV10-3,CAISQAEAGQPQHF,TGTGCCATCAGTCAAGCGGAAGCGGGTCAGCCCCAGCATTTT
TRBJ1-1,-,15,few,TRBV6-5,CASRPSTGMNTEAFF,TGTGCCAGCAGGCCATCTACAGGGATGAACACTGAAGCTTTCTTT
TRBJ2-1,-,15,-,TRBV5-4,CASSLDSLGNNEQFF,TGTGCCAGCAGCTTGGATTCTCTGGGCAACAATGAGCAGTTCTTC